The 7 T cell receptor beta chains below all came from one sample that was sequenced in a study of blood T cells in healthy people across ages. Through a sample-barcoded 5' primer and a J-beta primer mix, a second PCR was run for about 6 to 12 cycles. TCRdb processed the 5' RACE reads anew with MiXCR; each CDR3 protein has one entry. The repertoire consists of hundreds of thousands of distinct CDR3 sequences, with 49% occurring once and the leading ten covering about a third. Sequenced input: blood. All receptors derive from a woman aged 55-70 years in good health.

The J gene is TRBJ1-2, the V gene TRBV12-3 or TRBV12-4, with 9 bases matching TRBD1. V shed 5 bases and J 4 bases; nucleotides not matched to a gene: 8. The CDR3 covers 15 residues. CDR3 sequence (DNA): TGTGCCAGCAGTCGCACAGGGGGCTTTCTCTATGGCTACACCTTC. It translates to CASSRTGGFLYGYTF.

With regard to this clonotype: The germline gene is not matched at one end of the junction; a read error may be the cause. The chain combines TRBV3-1 with TRBJ1-6; 11 positions match TRBD1. CDR1 LGHDT and CDR2 YNNKEL come from the germline V gene (reference sequence). The CDR3 has 18 amino acids. The CDR3 coding sequence is TGTGCCAGTAGCCAGGGATGGACAGGGGGCTTCTATAATTCACCCCTCCACTTT. This encodes CASSQGWTGGFYNSPLHF. The entire variable domain, with the rest obtained from reference TRBV3-1 and TRBJ1-6, is as follows: DTAVSQTPKYLVTQMGNDKSIKCEQNLGHDTMYWYKQDSKKFLKIMFSYNNKELIINETVPNRFSPKSPDKAHLNLHINSLELGDSAVYFCASSQGWTGGFYNSPLHFGNGTRLTVT.

V usage is TRBV6-2 or TRBV6-3 and J usage is TRBJ2-1; unclear D gene. The CDR3 is made up of 14 amino acids. V lost 8 bases and J lost 9, with 20 bases in between. The germline CDR1 and CDR2 sequences are MNHEY and SVGEGT. CDR3 DNA: TGTGCCAGCCGGCACCGCGAGATATTCAGTGAGCAGTTCTTC. Translated, it gives CASRHREIFSEQFF.

CDR3 coding DNA: TGTGCCAGTAGTATATCAGGCGGGACAGCCTACGAGCAGTACTTC. This encodes CASSISGGTAYEQYF. The rearrangement joins TRBV19 to TRBJ2-5; D might be TRBD1 (7 bases). Near its end, the DNA agrees better with TRBJ2-7, so the J call may be wrong. This CDR3 comprises 15 residues. Germline CDR1 and CDR2: LNHDA and SQIVND (reference sequence).

V usage is TRBV7-8 and J usage is TRBJ2-1; 10 positions agree with TRBD2. Germline V CDR1 and CDR2: SGHVS, FQNEAQ. The CDR3 totals 14 residues. V lost 7 bases, J lost 9 bases, and 9 bases stayed unmatched. DNA of the CDR3: TGTGCCAGCACCGAGCTAGCGGGAGTTCTTGAGCAGTTCTTC. Translation: CASTELAGVLEQFF.

J is TRBJ2-5 and V is TRBV4-2; TRBD2 matches 12 bases. The assigned J gene may be wrong: the sequence end matches TRBJ2-7 better. The CDR3 covers 17 residues. From germline, CDR1 is LGHNA and CDR2 YNFKEQ. CDR3 region: CASSQAPTSGSRNEQYF. The CDR3, as DNA: TGTGCCAGCAGCCAAGCGCCGACTAGCGGGAGTCGGAACGAGCAGTACTTC.

This chain joins TRBV6-2 or TRBV6-3 and TRBJ2-5, with 13 bases identical to TRBD2. Germline CDR1 MNHEY, CDR2 SVGEGT. Trimming took 7 bases from V and 11 from J; bases not matched to a gene: 34. This CDR3 is built from 22 residues. CDR3: CASNHPLGTSGTGPGSPNEQYF. CDR3 sequence (DNA): TGTGCCAGCAACCATCCCCTCGGGACTAGCGGGACGGGGCCAGGTAGTCCAAATGAGCAGTACTTC.